These T cell receptor beta chains were read from a single sample in a study of Graves' ophthalmopathy and Graves' hyperthyroidism. TCRdb re-called the multiplex PCR reads through MiXCR, storing one row per CDR3 protein. The sample has some 350,000 distinct CDR3 sequences, 17% seen once. Sequencing was done on a sample of peripheral blood. The receptors here all came from an adult woman with stable Graves' hyperthyroidism. CDR3s include the opening cysteine and the closing phenylalanine or tryptophan. Fields, in order: CDR3 length, V gene, J gene, D gene, clone size, CDR3 DNA, CDR3 protein. The D gene is left open where the match is weak. Rows give clone size only sometimes, using once, few, many, or a class for an expanded clone.

length: 18
V: TRBV6-2/TRBV6-3
J: TRBJ1-1
D: .
size: .
DNA: TGTGCCAGCAGTCCCCGCGGGTCCCTGGCAGGACCGAACACTGAAGCTTTCTTT
CDR3: CASSPRGSLAGPNTEAFF

length: 15
V: TRBV7-2
J: TRBJ2-7
D: TRBD1
size: few
DNA: TGTGCCAGCAGCCCCGTGGGGACAGGTCCGTACGAGCAGTACTTC
CDR3: CASSPVGTGPYEQYF

length: 12
V: TRBV19
J: TRBJ1-2
D: .
size: many
DNA: TGTGCCAGTAGTATTGAGGGGCGAGGCTACACCTTC
CDR3: CASSIEGRGYTF

length: 14
V: TRBV20-1
J: TRBJ2-4
D: .
size: many
DNA: TGCAGTGCCCGAAGTAGGGAAGCCAAAAACATTCAGTACTTC
CDR3: CSARSREAKNIQYF

length: 14
V: TRBV30
J: TRBJ1-6
D: .
size: many
DNA: TGTGCCTGGAGTGACCTACCCGGCTCTTCACCCCTCCACTTT
CDR3: CAWSDLPGSSPLHF

length: 12
V: TRBV30
J: TRBJ1-2
D: TRBD1
size: many
DNA: TGTGCCTGGGGACAGGCCCTCCGTGGCTACACCTTC
CDR3: CAWGQALRGYTF

length: 13
V: TRBV27
J: TRBJ2-7
D: TRBD2
size: many
DNA: TGTGCCAGCAGTCTAGCGGCCTCCTACGAGCAGTACTTC
CDR3: CASSLAASYEQYF

length: 14
V: TRBV7-8
J: TRBJ2-5
D: .
size: .
DNA: TGTGCCAGCAGCTTAGATGGCAGGGAAGAGACCCAGTACTTC
CDR3: CASSLDGREETQYF

length: 13
V: TRBV30
J: TRBJ2-5
D: .
size: many
DNA: TGTGCCTGGAGGTACCCCGATGGTCAGACCCAGTACTTC
CDR3: CAWRYPDGQTQYF

length: 16
V: TRBV20-1
J: TRBJ2-7
D: .
size: many
DNA: TGCAGTGCTAGAGATATCCAGGCCGCGAAAACCTACGAGCAGTACTTC
CDR3: CSARDIQAAKTYEQYF

length: 15
V: TRBV19
J: TRBJ2-7
D: .
size: many
DNA: TGTGCCAGTAGTCCCCGTAAAGATCAGGCCTACGAGCAGTACTTC
CDR3: CASSPRKDQAYEQYF

length: 14
V: TRBV25-1
J: TRBJ1-1
D: .
size: many
DNA: TGTGCCAGCAGTGAACCGGCAGGGCGAACTGAAGCTTTCTTT
CDR3: CASSEPAGRTEAFF